This TCR beta chain was obtained from a study of cytomegalovirus exposure and HLA in healthy donors (dated 2017 in TCRdb). Notes on the research overall: According to an earlier analysis of 550 to 700 of the donors, some 180 million T cells yielded 117 million unique TCR beta sequences and approximately 280 Gb of sequence data. The study aimed to test whether cataloging public T cell receptors could reveal signatures of past pathogen exposure. A later analysis re-analyzed previously published TCR beta repertoires from roughly 630 donors and added high-resolution HLA genotyping to study TCR occurrence patterns. High-throughput TCR immunosequencing, statistical association of individual TCRs with disease status, and machine learning were combined to predict cytomegalovirus infection status. The T cell repertoires of 550 to 850 subjects were profiled by immunosequencing and related to cytomegalovirus serostatus. Besides the first cohort of some 670 subjects, a separate validation cohort made up of roughly 120 different subjects was used. Roughly five DR-DQ haplotypes were handled as single units for association and clustering, since linkage in the cohort was strong. About 280 gigabases of sequencing data and roughly 81 million unique TCR sequences made up an early release that covered approximately 620 HLA-typed donors. HLA typing covered class I and class II loci at four-digit resolution. Every repertoire in the discovery cohort had been generated on one and the same sequencing platform. Among some 410 genotyped donors of the cohort, an average of about 240,000 unique TCR beta nucleotide sequences were sequenced per donor, around a sixth of them non-productive. Donor age, sex, ethnicity and CMV serostatus were compiled together with the repertoire data. Of the 350 to 450 genotyped donors, approximately 80% were placed in the genetic ancestry cluster associated with self-reported Caucasian donors. In an earlier analysis of around 540 of the donors, high-throughput TCR beta sequencing was used to judge whether each TCR beta V gene segment behaved as functional or pseudogenic. In a later genetic analysis, genome-wide SNP genotypes for 398 of the 666 donors were used, and that subset was treated as a discovery cohort. Rather than using new phenotypic data, the later analysis identified candidate immune exposures from TCR beta sequences and from how often those sequences occurred across donors. The number of donors typed differed by locus, with roughly 620-630 for A, B, C, DRB1 and DQB1, roughly 520 for DQA1, 600 to 610 for DPA1, and 450 to 480 for DPB1.

In the case of this clone: No antigen is known for it. Per-nucleotide qualities are absent, and no much larger clonotype sits a single base away.

In total, roughly 670 healthy bone marrow donors made up the cohort. At the time of sampling, every cohort member was nominally healthy, though immune exposures that went unrecorded were likely present. The donor tested CMV seronegative and was one of the 352 seronegative cohort members. Each donor provided a peripheral blood sample, and peripheral blood mononuclear cells were used for TCR beta sequencing. The Qiagen DNeasy Blood Extraction Kit was used to extract genomic DNA from the blood cell samples. V loses 4 bases, J loses 7 bases, and the germline ends lie 19 bases apart. The CDR3 spans 15 residues, from the cysteine through the phenylalanine. The entry retains the CDR3 DNA only, 45 bases that are in frame from base 1. Via the germline V gene, CDR1 is MNHNS and CDR2 SASEGT. Receptor amplification or capture employed the immunoSEQ multiplex PCR assay. For the multiplex PCR, a mixture combining 60 forward primers for TCR Vbeta segments and 13 reverse primers for TCR Jbeta segments was used. The CDR3 region of rearranged TCR beta genes was amplified from genomic DNA by a multiplex PCR assay. Amplified TCR beta libraries were sequenced as 87-base-pair reads on the Illumina HiSeq System. Per the source publication's procedure: A later analysis counted tens of millions of unique TCR beta chains across the 666 repertoires, and 10 million to 12 million of these chains were shared by at least two donors. Raw reads were error-corrected and collapsed into unique sequences by a nearest-neighbor algorithm in which closely related sequences were merged to remove PCR and sequencing errors. V, D and J gene segments were assigned by aligning CDR3 sequences to IMGT reference sequences. Each retained sequence needed at least a six-nucleotide match to both a V gene segment and a J gene segment. A rearrangement was called productive if the CDR3 had no stop codons and remained in frame with V and J, and every other rearrangement was called non-productive. CDR3 was defined according to IMGT convention as the region running from the second conserved V-encoded cysteine to the conserved J-encoded phenylalanine. The earlier analysis of about 640 of the donors excluded any sequence lacking an unambiguous match to a single V gene segment. An earlier analysis of 587 of the donors called V segments functional above 56.7% productive rearrangements and segregating when the between-donor standard deviation exceeded 5%. To diagnose cytomegalovirus status from the catalog of TCR beta chain sequences, a statistical classification framework was built. In a later analysis, V and J genes were assigned by comparing TCR nucleotide sequences against IMGT/GENE-DB human TR gene sequences. Using the TCRdist pipeline, a later analysis assigned CDR3 sequences along with most-parsimonious VDJ recombination scenarios. In a later analysis, each TCR beta chain was defined by its CDR3 amino acid sequence together with its V-gene family, and reads lacking a unique V-gene family were excluded. As a way to deal with suspected cross-contamination and a sequencing artifact, a later analysis dropped 640 or so nucleotide sequences that were highly shared and had low generation probability. A later analysis calculated a clonal expansion index for each public chain from normalized within-repertoire ranks of inferred template counts. In a later analysis, generation probabilities were computed with a VDJ recombination model fitted to out-of-frame rearrangements, and the resulting probabilities were checked against IGoR. In a later analysis, hypergeometric tests were used to score TCR-TCR, TCR-HLA and TCR-CMV co-occurrence, with a repertoire-size bias correction applied to TCR pairs. In a later analysis, false discovery rates were estimated by permuting HLA or CMV assignments 20 times. In a later analysis, co-occurring TCRs were grouped with DBSCAN, and TCRdist sequence similarity was added when clustering was performed within HLA-allele-positive subsets. Co-occurrence clustering excluded repertoires with fewer than 30,000 or more than 120,000 public chains, plus five with anomalous nucleotide sharing. TCRdb carries this immuneACCESS record with in-frame sequences only. Its versions omit some clonotypes, under half of them owing to an unresolved V gene in the studies checked, with the rest unexplained. The DNA was the basis for D and trimming; V, J and clone size are from that table. This sample holds about 130,000 clones; roughly 74% were observed only once. The ten largest clonotypes hold 5.5% to 8.5% of the sample.

The paper as a whole reports these results and caveats: Three of the identified cytomegalovirus-associated TCR beta chains were confirmed in vitro to be specific for cytomegalovirus antigens. Across donors, most TCR sequences were observed very rarely, whereas some public TCRs were present in many individuals. The classifier was reported to diagnose cytomegalovirus status with high specificity and sensitivity in both the original cohort and the validation cohort. An earlier analysis of around 600 of the donors showed that most TCR beta V segments appeared in productive rearrangements either about 87% or about 30% of the time, which broadly matched IMGT annotations. Linkage disequilibrium might explain the correlated functional status among segregating V segments, but an unknown experimental factor could not be excluded. The study gave a list of 150 to 200 TCR beta chains associated with cytomegalovirus. According to a later analysis, TCR association rates differed among HLA loci, with DRB1 alleles showing the most associated TCRs and HLA-C alleles showing the fewest. Because some donors lacked HLA typing at each locus, the association tests relied only on the typed subset. In a later analysis, HLA-associated TCR beta chains were found to be more clonally expanded and to have lower generation probabilities than equally common non-associated chains. A further reported finding was that TCR beta sequences accurately predicted the HLA-A and HLA-B alleles for most subjects in the first cohort. The authors suggested that the approach could potentially be generalized to other disease states and immunological phenotypes. Sequencing depth was assumed to be roughly uniform across donors in the presence/absence analyses, though that assumption may not hold. Compared with the 666-donor mean, donors in an Asian-associated ancestry cluster had fewer N-insertions in productive TCRs, according to a later genetic analysis. Some IMGT-functional V segments, including TRBV6-2 and TRBV6-3, could not be distinguished by the 87-base-pair reads and were therefore excluded. A later genetic analysis associated a missense DCLRE1C variant with V-gene and J-gene trimming of TCR beta chains, and an independent cohort replicated the association. The cohort was sequenced for TCR beta chains only, and without alpha or paired-chain data the features that could be detected were limited. Strong co-occurrence of HLA alleles, especially DR and DQ, made assigning TCR associations to individual alleles difficult. Most CMV-associated TCR beta chains appeared to be HLA-restricted in a later analysis, and the HLA associations seemed to be driven largely by CMV exposure. In a later analysis, some 18,000 TCR beta sequences were associated with specific HLA alleles at a false discovery rate of 0.05. For the cohort, immune exposure information was limited to CMV serostatus. According to a later analysis, parvovirus B19, influenza, CMV and Epstein-Barr virus appeared linked to several top co-occurrence clusters. About 15 rarely observed V segments, including chromosome 9 orphons, were excluded from the earlier analysis of just under 600 of the donors because counts were too low. A group of highly shared sequence variants was considered likely to be a technical artifact of the sequencing pipeline.

Sequencing was performed on PBMCs. This TCR was recovered from a male donor in good health and CMV-seronegative. Recombination joined TRBV6-1 with TRBJ1-2, with the D gene too uncertain to name. The nucleotide sequence is TGTGCCAGCAGTGCTTACCAGGCCATATCGCTTGGCTACACCTTC. Translation gives CASSAYQAISLGYTF.